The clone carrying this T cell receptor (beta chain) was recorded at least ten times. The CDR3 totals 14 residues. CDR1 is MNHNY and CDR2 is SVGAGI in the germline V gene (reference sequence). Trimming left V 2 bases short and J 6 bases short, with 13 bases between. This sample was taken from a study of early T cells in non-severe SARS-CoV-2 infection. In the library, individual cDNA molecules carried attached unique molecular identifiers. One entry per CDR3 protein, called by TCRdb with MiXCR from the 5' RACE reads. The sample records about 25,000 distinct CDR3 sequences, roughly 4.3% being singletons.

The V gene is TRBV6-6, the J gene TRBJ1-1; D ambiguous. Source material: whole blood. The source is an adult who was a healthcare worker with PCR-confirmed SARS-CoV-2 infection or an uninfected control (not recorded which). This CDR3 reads CASSYISELAEAFF. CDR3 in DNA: TGTGCCAGCAGTTACATATCGGAATTGGCTGAAGCTTTCTTT.